A single sample is the source of the 11 T cell receptor beta chains below, sequenced in a study of early T cells in non-severe SARS-CoV-2 infection. One entry per CDR3 protein, called by TCRdb with MiXCR from the 5' RACE reads. The sample has 70,000 or so distinct CDR3 sequences, around 12% seen once. Sequencing was performed on whole blood. All receptors derive from an adult who was a healthcare worker with PCR-confirmed SARS-CoV-2 infection or an uninfected control (not recorded which).

This clonotype has a count of ten or more. This chain joins TRBV30 and TRBJ1-2; D ambiguous. The CDR3 is made up of 12 amino acids. V was cut by 0 bases and J by 5 bases, with 7 bases left in between. Germline values: CDR1 GTSNPN, CDR2 SVGIG (reference sequence). Here the CDR3 reads CAWSVNQYGYTF. Written as DNA, the CDR3 is TGTGCCTGGAGTGTAAATCAGTATGGCTACACCTTC.

The J gene is TRBJ1-4, the V gene TRBV4-3; the match to TRBD1 covers 7 bases. The CDR3 totals 13 residues. J was trimmed by 8 bases and V by 6 bases; bases with no gene match: 6. Germline-derived CDR1 and CDR2 are LGHNA and YSLEER. CDR3 coding DNA: TGCGCCAGCAGACAGGGGTTAGGGGAAAAACTGTTTTTT. Amino acids: CASRQGLGEKLFF.

This chain links TRBV29-1 with TRBJ1-2, with D unclear. V was cut by 6 bases and J by 4 bases, with 12 bases left in between. The CDR3 spans 12 residues. Germline CDR1 is SQVTM and CDR2 is ANQGSEA. The CDR3 DNA reads TGCAGCGTACTGTGGGCACCCTATGGCTACACCTTC. Translated, it gives CSVLWAPYGYTF.

This clonotype appeared many times. V gene TRBV7-9 combines with J gene TRBJ1-2, with D perhaps TRBD1 (5 bases). The V gene's germline CDR1 is SEHNR and CDR2 FQNEAQ (reference sequence). V lost 5 bases and J lost 3, with 13 bases in between. The CDR3 has 14 residues. CDR3 residues: CASSLSTGDYGYTF. CDR3 in DNA: TGTGCCAGCAGCCTTTCTACAGGAGACTATGGCTACACCTTC. Drawing the rest from reference TRBV7-9 and TRBJ1-2, the complete variable domain is DTGVSQNPRHKITKRGQNVTFRCDPISEHNRLYWYRQTLGQGPEFLTYFQNEAQLEKSRLLSDRFSAERPKGSFSTLEIQRTEQGDSAMYLCASSLSTGDYGYTFGSGTRLTVV.

This clonotype was recorded at least ten times. V usage is TRBV9 and J usage is TRBJ2-7, with 12 bases identical to TRBD2. Trimming removed 1 base from V and 7 bases from J; junction bases left unmatched: 6. Germline-derived CDR1 and CDR2 are SGDLS and YYNGEE. The CDR3 length is 15 residues. The CDR3 DNA reads TGTGCCAGCAGCGTAAGCCCTAGCGGGAGGGGTGAGCAGTACTTC. Its protein product is CASSVSPSGRGEQYF.

This clonotype was seen at least ten times. V usage is TRBV7-2 and J usage is TRBJ2-3; D is ambiguous. Looked up from germline, CDR1 is SGHTA and CDR2 is FQGNSA. The CDR3 length is 14 residues. Between the trimmed V and J ends, which lost 4 bases and 3 bases, there was a span of 11 bases. CDR3 bases: TGTGCCAGCAGCTCAGGACGACGGACAGATACGCAGTATTTT. This encodes CASSSGRRTDTQYF.

The V and J genes are TRBV29-1 and TRBJ1-2; 7 bases map to TRBD1. The V segment lost 3 bases and the J segment 7 bases; nucleotides outside the gene matches: 8. Germline V CDR1 and CDR2: SQVTM, ANQGSEA. This CDR3 has 13 residues. The CDR3 DNA follows: TGCAGCGTTGAGTCGGTAGGGGGCTCTGGCTACACCTTC. It yields the protein CSVESVGGSGYTF.

This clonotype showed up many times. V is TRBV28 and J is TRBJ1-6; TRBD1 matches at 7 bases. V shed 5 bases and J 6 bases; nucleotides not matched to a gene: 7. The CDR3 covers 15 residues. Germline CDR1 and CDR2: MDHEN and SYDVKM. Written as DNA, the CDR3 is TGTGCCAGCAGTCGGGGTTGGGACAGTAATTCACCCCTCCACTTT. It yields the protein CASSRGWDSNSPLHF. The whole variable domain, remainder taken from reference TRBV28 and TRBJ1-6, is DVKVTQSSRYLVKRTGEKVFLECVQDMDHENMFWYRQDPGLGLRLIYFSYDVKMKEKGDIPEGYSVSREKKERFSLILESASTNQTSMYLCASSRGWDSNSPLHFGNGTRLTVT.

In this sample, this clonotype turned up many times. The chain joins TRBV28 to TRBJ1-4, with D perhaps TRBD1 (5 bases). V was shortened by 5 bases and J by 3 bases, with 16 bases between the two germline ends. In germline, CDR1 is MDHEN, CDR2 SYDVKM. CDR3 length: 16 amino acids. The CDR3 DNA sequence: TGTGCCAGCAGTCCCGGCGAGGGGCTTGCTAATGAAAAACTGTTTTTT. Translation gives CASSPGEGLANEKLFF.

In its sample, this clonotype was seen a few times. The CDR3 DNA is TGCAGCGTTGAGGAGGGTACCGGGGAGCTGTTTTTT. Its translation is CSVEEGTGELFF. This rearrangement joins TRBV29-1 to TRBJ2-2; D possibly corresponds to TRBD2 (6 bases). Trimming cost V 3 bases and J 5 bases, with 7 bases left between them. This CDR3 has 12 residues. Germline lookup yields CDR1 SQVTM and CDR2 ANQGSEA.

This rearrangement joins TRBV20-1 to TRBJ2-7, with TRBD2 matching 7 bases. Germline V gene sequence: CDR1 DFQATT, CDR2 SNEGSKA (reference sequence). The V segment lost 8 bases and the J segment 0 bases; nucleotides outside the gene matches: 7. This CDR3 spans 13 amino acids. In nucleotides, the CDR3 is TGCAGTTCCACAGCGGGGAGCTCCTACGAGCAGTACTTC. Translating it yields CSSTAGSSYEQYF.